These 14 T cell receptor beta chains came from one sample sequenced in a study of early T cells in non-severe SARS-CoV-2 infection. TCRdb ran MiXCR on the 5' RACE reads and lists one entry per CDR3 protein. Seen here are tens of thousands of distinct CDR3 sequences, roughly 4.8% observed once, and the top ten hold around 15%. The sample comprised whole blood. These receptors were collected from an adult who was a healthcare worker with PCR-confirmed SARS-CoV-2 infection or an uninfected control (not recorded which).

This clonotype was counted ten times or more. CDR3 sequence: CSVLGGAGELFF. CDR3 bases: TGCAGCGTTTTAGGTGGGGCCGGGGAGCTGTTTTTT. The genes are TRBV29-1 and TRBJ2-2; D is undetermined. Germline V gene data show CDR1 as SQVTM and CDR2 as ANQGSEA. With 5 bases removed from V and 6 bases from J, the gap between germline ends came to 10 bases. The CDR3 length is 12 residues.

This clonotype was detected many times. The genes are TRBV7-2 and TRBJ2-5; D remains unclear. This CDR3 has 14 residues. Germline V gene sequence: CDR1 SGHTA, CDR2 FQGNSA. Trimming left V 5 bases short and J 1 base short, with 11 bases between. The CDR3 coding sequence is TGTGCCAGCAGCCAGACGCCGTTCCAAGAGACCCAGTACTTC. It encodes CASSQTPFQETQYF.

The rearrangement joins TRBV5-4 to TRBJ2-1, with a possible D match to TRBD2 (5 bases). Germline CDR1 is SGHNT and CDR2 is YYREEE (reference sequence). Trimming removed 0 bases from V and 6 bases from J, with 7 bases in between. The CDR3 extends over 13 amino acids. CDR3 amino acids: CASSLASGNEQFF. The CDR3 nucleotides are TGTGCCAGCAGCTTGGCAAGCGGCAATGAGCAGTTCTTC.

This clonotype was observed at least ten times. The rearrangement links TRBV12-3 or TRBV12-4 to TRBJ2-2; D tentatively fits TRBD1 or TRBD2 (5 bases each). The CDR3 totals 15 residues. Trimming pared 7 bases from V and 4 bases from J, leaving 16 bases between. The CDR3 coding sequence is TGTGCCAGCACTCCCGGGACCCGGGGCACCGGGGAGCTGTTTTTT. It specifies CASTPGTRGTGELFF.

This clonotype was recorded a few times. This chain links TRBV30 with TRBJ1-1; D is undetermined. V was cut by 0 bases and J by 9 bases, with 5 bases left in between. The CDR3 spans 10 residues. CDR1 is GTSNPN and CDR2 is SVGIG in the germline V gene (reference sequence). For the CDR3, the DNA is TGTGCCTGGAGTGTACAGAAAGCTTTCTTT. Translation: CAWSVQKAFF.

This clonotype was recorded at least ten times. V and J are TRBV30 and TRBJ1-2; maybe TRBD1 (5 bases). V shed 5 bases and J shed 4 bases, with 14 bases lying between them. The CDR3 covers 13 residues. Germline CDR1 reads GTSNPN; CDR2 reads SVGIG (reference sequence). CDR3 nucleotides: TGTGCCTGGGGGAGAGACAGACCCTATGGCTACACCTTC. It specifies CAWGRDRPYGYTF.

A few counts support this clonotype. The V gene is TRBV3-1, the J gene TRBJ2-1; no definite D call. Trimming took off 4 bases at V and 8 bases at J, with 6 bases between the two ends. In germline, CDR1 is LGHDT, CDR2 YNNKEL (reference sequence). This CDR3 has 11 amino acids. In DNA form, the CDR3 reads TGTGCCAGCAGCCTCCCCCATGAGCAGTTCTTC. Translation gives CASSLPHEQFF.

This clonotype is medium-sized within its sample. This chain joins TRBV12-3 or TRBV12-4 and TRBJ2-7; D uncertain. V was pared by 3 bases and J by 5 bases, with 11 bases between. The CDR3 has 13 amino acids. CDR3 sequence reads: CASSLGAIDEQYF. CDR3 DNA: TGTGCCAGCAGTTTGGGTGCCATAGACGAGCAGTACTTC.

This clonotype was picked up many times. Here the CDR3 DNA reads TGTGCCACCAGCAAGGGAGAAGGAACCGGGGAGCTGTTTTTT. Translating it yields CATSKGEGTGELFF. The V call is TRBV15, the J call TRBJ2-2, with D tentatively TRBD2 (5 bases). Trimming took 4 bases from V and 5 from J, leaving 11 bases between them. Per germline, CDR1 LNHNV and CDR2 YYDKDF (reference sequence). There are 14 residues in the CDR3.

This clonotype was observed many times. J is TRBJ2-3 and V is TRBV11-2, with TRBD2 matching over 7 bases. CDR1 and CDR2 (germline): SGHAT, FQNNGV. J gave up 0 bases and V 2 bases, and 8 bases lay outside the gene matches. The CDR3 runs to 17 residues. The CDR3: CASSLLGGGTSTDTQYF. The CDR3 DNA sequence: TGTGCCAGCAGCTTACTTGGGGGGGGAACTAGCACAGATACGCAGTATTTT.

The chain uses TRBV5-6 and TRBJ2-5; tentatively, D is TRBD2 (6 bases). With 4 bases removed from V and 1 base from J, the gap between germline ends came to 17 bases. Germline V gene data show CDR1 as SGHDT and CDR2 as YYEEEE. CDR3 length: 16 residues. The CDR3 DNA sequence: TGTGCCAGCAGCCGCATTATAGCGGAGACCCAAGAGACCCAGTACTTC. This gives the protein CASSRIIAETQETQYF.

This clonotype has at least ten counts. This sequence joins TRBV24-1 and TRBJ2-3; D gene uncertain. Germline V gives CDR1 KGHDR, CDR2 SFDVKD. V gave up 3 bases and J gave up 0 bases, with 0 bases separating them. CDR3 size: 12 residues. Here the CDR3 reads CATSDSTDTQYF. In DNA form, the CDR3 reads TGTGCCACCAGTGATAGCACAGATACGCAGTATTTT.

The chain recombines TRBV18 with TRBJ1-2, with 7 bases identical to TRBD1. Germline CDR1 reads KGHSH; CDR2 reads LQKENI. Trimming cost V 5 bases and J 1 base; bases outside gene matches: 4. The CDR3 extends over 14 amino acids. CDR3 protein: CASSTGTVNYGYTF. CDR3 in DNA: TGTGCCAGCTCAACCGGGACAGTTAACTATGGCTACACCTTC.

The table lists this clonotype with many counts. The chain recombines TRBV29-1 with TRBJ1-5, with no clear D. CDR1 is SQVTM, CDR2 ANQGSEA, per germline. V lost 4 bases and J lost 0, with 7 bases in between. The CDR3 is 13 residues long. CDR3: CSVGGNSNQPQHF. The CDR3 DNA reads TGCAGCGTTGGGGGTAATAGCAATCAGCCCCAGCATTTT.